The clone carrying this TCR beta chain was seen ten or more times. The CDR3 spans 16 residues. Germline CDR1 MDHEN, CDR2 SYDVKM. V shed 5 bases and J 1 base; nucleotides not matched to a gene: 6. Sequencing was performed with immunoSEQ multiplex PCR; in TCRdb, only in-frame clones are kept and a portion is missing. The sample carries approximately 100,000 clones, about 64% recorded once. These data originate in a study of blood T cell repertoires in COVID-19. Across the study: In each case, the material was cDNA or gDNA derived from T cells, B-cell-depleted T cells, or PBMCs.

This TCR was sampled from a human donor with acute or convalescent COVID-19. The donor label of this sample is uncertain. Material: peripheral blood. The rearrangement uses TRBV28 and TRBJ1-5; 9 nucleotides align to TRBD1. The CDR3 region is CASSNHRGLSNQPQHF. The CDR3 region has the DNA TGTGCCAGCAGTAATCACAGGGGGCTGAGCAATCAGCCCCAGCATTTT.